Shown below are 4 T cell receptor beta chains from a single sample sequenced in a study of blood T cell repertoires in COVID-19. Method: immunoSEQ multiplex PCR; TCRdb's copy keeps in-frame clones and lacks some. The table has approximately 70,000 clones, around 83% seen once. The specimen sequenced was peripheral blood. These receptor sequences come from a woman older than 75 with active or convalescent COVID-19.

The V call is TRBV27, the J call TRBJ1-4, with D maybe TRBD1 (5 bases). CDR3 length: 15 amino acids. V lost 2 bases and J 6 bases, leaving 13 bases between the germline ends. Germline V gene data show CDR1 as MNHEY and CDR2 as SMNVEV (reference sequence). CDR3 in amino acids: CASSLRGRVDEKLFF. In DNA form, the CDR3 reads TGTGCCAGCAGTTTAAGGGGCAGGGTCGATGAAAAACTGTTTTTT.

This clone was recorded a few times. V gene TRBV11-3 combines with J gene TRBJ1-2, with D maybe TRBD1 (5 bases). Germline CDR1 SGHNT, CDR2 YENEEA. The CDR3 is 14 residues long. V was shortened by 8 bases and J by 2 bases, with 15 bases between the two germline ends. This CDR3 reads CASRNMEGNYGYTF. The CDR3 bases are TGTGCCAGCCGTAATATGGAGGGGAACTATGGCTACACCTTC.

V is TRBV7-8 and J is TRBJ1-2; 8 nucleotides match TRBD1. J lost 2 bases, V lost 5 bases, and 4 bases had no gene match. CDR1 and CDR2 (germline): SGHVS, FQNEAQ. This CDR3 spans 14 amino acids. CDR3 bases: TGTGCCAGCAGCCCCGGACAGGGCAACTATGGCTACACCTTC. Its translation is CASSPGQGNYGYTF.

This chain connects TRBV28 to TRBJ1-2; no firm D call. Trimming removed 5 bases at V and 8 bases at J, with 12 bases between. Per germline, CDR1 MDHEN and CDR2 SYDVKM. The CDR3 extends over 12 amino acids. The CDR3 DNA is TGTGCCAGCAGTCCTAGCAGAGACGGCTACACCTTC. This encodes CASSPSRDGYTF.